This T cell receptor (beta chain) was retrieved from a study of technical replicates of blood from a handful of donors. Germline values: CDR1 LNHDA, CDR2 SQIVND (reference sequence). Trimming left V 7 bases short and J 7 bases short, with 16 bases between. CDR3 length: 14 amino acids. This table comes from immunoSEQ multiplex PCR, and its TCRdb copy is limited to in-frame clones, with some not included. Of 95,000 or so clones in the sample, approximately 95% were seen once. V is TRBV19 and J is TRBJ1-4; possible D gene TRBD1, 6 bases. Input material: T cells isolated from PBMCs. The source is a human donor in good health. DNA for the CDR3: TGTGCCAGTACCCTGGACAGACTGTCTGAAAAACTGTTTTTT. Its protein product is CASTLDRLSEKLFF. Drawing the rest from reference TRBV19 and TRBJ1-4, the complete variable domain is DGGITQSPKYLFRKEGQNVTLSCEQNLNHDAMYWYRQDPGQGLRLIYYSQIVNDFQKGDIAEGYSVSREKKESFPLTVTSAQKNPTAFYLCASTLDRLSEKLFFGSGTQLSVL.